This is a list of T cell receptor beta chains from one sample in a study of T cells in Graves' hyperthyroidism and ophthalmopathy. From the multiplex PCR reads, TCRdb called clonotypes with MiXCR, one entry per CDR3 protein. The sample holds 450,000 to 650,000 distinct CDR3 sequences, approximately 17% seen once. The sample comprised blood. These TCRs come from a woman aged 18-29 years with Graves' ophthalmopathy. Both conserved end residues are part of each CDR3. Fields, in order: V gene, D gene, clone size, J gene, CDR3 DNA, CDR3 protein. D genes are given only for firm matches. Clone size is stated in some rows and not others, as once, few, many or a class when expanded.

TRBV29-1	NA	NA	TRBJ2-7	TGCAGCGTCCTTACTAGTAACTCCTACGAGCAGTACTTC	CSVLTSNSYEQYF
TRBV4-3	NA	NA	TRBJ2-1	TGCGCCAGCAGCCCGTCGCCGGGCCAAGCGAATGAGCAGTTCTTC	CASSPSPGQANEQFF
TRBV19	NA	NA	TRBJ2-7	TGTGCCAGTAGTATACTAGTGGAGGCCGGAGGCTCCTACGAGCAGTACTTC	CASSILVEAGGSYEQYF
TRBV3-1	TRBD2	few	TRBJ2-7	TGTGCCAGCAGCCCCTCATCCCTCCTAGCGGGGCGGTACTTC	CASSPSSLLAGRYF
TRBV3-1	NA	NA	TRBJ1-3	TGTGCCAGCAGCCAATACCGGGACACTTTTGGAAACACCATATATTTT	CASSQYRDTFGNTIYF
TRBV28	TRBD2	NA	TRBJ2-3	TGTGCCAGCAGCCCTAGCGGGAGGAGTGCAGATACGCAGTATTTT	CASSPSGRSADTQYF
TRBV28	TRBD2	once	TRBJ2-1	TGTGCCAGCAGGACTAGCGCCTCCTACAATGAGCAGTTCTTC	CASRTSASYNEQFF
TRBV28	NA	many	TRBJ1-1	TGTGCCAGCAGTTTAACAAGCATGCCCAACGCTGAAGCTTTCTTT	CASSLTSMPNAEAFF
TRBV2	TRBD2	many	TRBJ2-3	TGTGCCAGCAGTTCTACTAGCGGCAACAGCACAGATACGCAGTATTTT	CASSSTSGNSTDTQYF
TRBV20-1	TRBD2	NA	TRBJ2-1	TGCAGTGCGACTCGGACTAGCGGGGGTGATGAGCAGTTCTTC	CSATRTSGGDEQFF
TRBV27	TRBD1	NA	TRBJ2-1	TGTGCCAGCAGTTTATCAACAGGGGGCGACTACAATGAGCAGTTCTTC	CASSLSTGGDYNEQFF
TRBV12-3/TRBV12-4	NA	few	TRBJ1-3	TGTGCCAGCAGTTGGGAAGGAGGCTCTGGAAACACCATATATTTT	CASSWEGGSGNTIYF
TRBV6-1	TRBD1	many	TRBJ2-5	TGTGCCAGCAGTCCACACCGGGACAGGGGACAGACCCAGTACTTC	CASSPHRDRGQTQYF
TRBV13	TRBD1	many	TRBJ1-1	TGTGCCAGCAGCCCAGGTACAGGGGTGCCTGAAGCTTTCTTT	CASSPGTGVPEAFF
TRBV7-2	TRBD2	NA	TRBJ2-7	TGTGCCAGCAGCTTACTAGCGGGAGCGACGATCTCCTACGAGCAGTACTTC	CASSLLAGATISYEQYF
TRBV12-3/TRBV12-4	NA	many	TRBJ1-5	TGTGCCAGCAGTTCGGGGGGGCTGGGGCCCCAGCATTTT	CASSSGGLGPQHF
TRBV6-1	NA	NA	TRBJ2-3	TGTGCCAGCAGAACCGATGTAGCCCTTGGAGATACGCAGTATTTT	CASRTDVALGDTQYF
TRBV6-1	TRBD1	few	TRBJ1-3	TGTGCCAGCAGTGCGACAGGGGGTGGAAACACCATATATTTT	CASSATGGGNTIYF
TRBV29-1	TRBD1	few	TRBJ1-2	TGCAGCGGAGGACAGGGGGCCGGTAACTATGGCTACACCTTC	CSGGQGAGNYGYTF
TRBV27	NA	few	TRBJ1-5	TGTGCCAGCAGTTTATCCGGGTTTAATCAGCCCCAGCATTTT	CASSLSGFNQPQHF
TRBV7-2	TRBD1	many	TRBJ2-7	TGTGCCAGCTCTTACCCGGGGACAGGGGACCACGAGCAGTACTTC	CASSYPGTGDHEQYF
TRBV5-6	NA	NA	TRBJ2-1	TGTGCCAGCAGCGTGGGGGGGGCCTGGGAGTTCTTC	CASSVGGAWEFF
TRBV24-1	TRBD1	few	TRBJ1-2	TGTGCCACCAGTAGGTCCGGGACAGAAAAACTCTATGGCTACACCTTC	CATSRSGTEKLYGYTF
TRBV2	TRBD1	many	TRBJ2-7	TGTGCCAGCAGTGAACAGGGACAGGGCCGATACGAGCAGTACTTC	CASSEQGQGRYEQYF
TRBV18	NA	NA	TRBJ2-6	TGTGCCAGCTCACCAGTTCAGGGAACCTCTGGGGCCAACGTCCTGACTTTC	CASSPVQGTSGANVLTF
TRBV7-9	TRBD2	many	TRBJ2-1	TGTGCCAGCAGCCAAAGGGGAGGGAGGTCCTACAATGAGCAGTTCTTC	CASSQRGGRSYNEQFF
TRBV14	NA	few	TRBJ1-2	TGTGCCAGCAGCCAAGGGGATGGAGCTAACTATGGCTACACCTTC	CASSQGDGANYGYTF
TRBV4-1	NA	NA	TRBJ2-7	TGCGCCAGCAGCCACAATTCTAACTACGAGCAGTACTTC	CASSHNSNYEQYF
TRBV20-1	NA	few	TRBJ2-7	TGCAGTGCCCCGGGATTTTCCTACGAGCAGTACTTC	CSAPGFSYEQYF
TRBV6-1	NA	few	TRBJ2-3	TGTGCCAGCACTGTAGGGGCGGTCTGGCGTGCAGATACGCAGTATTTT	CASTVGAVWRADTQYF
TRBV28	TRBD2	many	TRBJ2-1	TGTGCCAGCAGTCCCCGGGAGGGACGTTACAATGAGCAGTTCTTC	CASSPREGRYNEQFF
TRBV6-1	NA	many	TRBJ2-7	TGTGCCAGCAGTTATGTTGGAGGCGGAATCTACGAGCAGTACTTC	CASSYVGGGIYEQYF
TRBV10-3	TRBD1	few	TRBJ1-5	TGTGCCACCGCGGGACAGGGGGACAATCAGCCCCAGCATTTT	CATAGQGDNQPQHF
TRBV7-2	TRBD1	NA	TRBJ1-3	TGTGCCAGCAGCTTACGGACAGGGGGTTTGGGAAACACCATATATTTT	CASSLRTGGLGNTIYF
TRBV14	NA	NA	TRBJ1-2	TGTGCCAGCAGCCAAGAAGAGAACTATGGCTACACCTTC	CASSQEENYGYTF
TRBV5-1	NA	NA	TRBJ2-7	TGCGCCAGCAGCCAAGTAGCACAAGCCTACGAGCAGTACTTC	CASSQVAQAYEQYF
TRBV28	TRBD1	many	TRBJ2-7	TGTGCCAGCAGGCCAGGGGGCGCGTACGAGCAGTACTTC	CASRPGGAYEQYF
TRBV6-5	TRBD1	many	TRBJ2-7	TGTGCCAGCAGTTACGCAGGGGGCCTCGAGCAGTACTTC	CASSYAGGLEQYF
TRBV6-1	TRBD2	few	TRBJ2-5	TGTGCCAGCAGGCCACTAGCGGGGGGGGAGGAGACCCAGTACTTC	CASRPLAGGEETQYF
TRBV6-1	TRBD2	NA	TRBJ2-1	TGTGCCAGCAGTAAGAGCGGGAGTCCCTACAATGAGCAGTTCTTC	CASSKSGSPYNEQFF
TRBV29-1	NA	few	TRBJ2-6	TGCAGCGCGAAGTCGGCAGGAACCTCTGGGGCCAACGTCCTGACTTTC	CSAKSAGTSGANVLTF
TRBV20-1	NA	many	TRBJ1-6	TGCAGTGCTGAGGACAGAATTAATTCACCCCTCCACTTT	CSAEDRINSPLHF
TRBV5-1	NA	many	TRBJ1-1	TGCGCCAGCAGCTTGGAGGCGGGCGGCGGCACTGAAGCTTTCTTT	CASSLEAGGGTEAFF
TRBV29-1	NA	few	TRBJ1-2	TGCAGCGTTGAAGATCGTCCATCCTATGGCTACACCTTC	CSVEDRPSYGYTF
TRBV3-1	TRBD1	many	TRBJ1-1	TGTGCCAGCAGCCAAGGTCCAGGGGGGAACACTGAAGCTTTCTTT	CASSQGPGGNTEAFF
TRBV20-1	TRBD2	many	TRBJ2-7	TGCAGTTCACCGGGACTAGCGGGAGACGAGCAGTACTTC	CSSPGLAGDEQYF
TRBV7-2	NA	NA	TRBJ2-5	TGTGCCAGCGCTGGGACCCCCCGACTAGAGACCCAGTACTTC	CASAGTPRLETQYF
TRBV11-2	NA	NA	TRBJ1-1	TGTGCCAGCAGCTCCACTGCACCGAACACTGAAGCTTTCTTT	CASSSTAPNTEAFF
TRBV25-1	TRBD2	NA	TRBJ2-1	TGTGCCAGCCAGGGAGGGTTGAGCGATGAGCAGTTCTTC	CASQGGLSDEQFF
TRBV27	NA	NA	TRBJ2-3	TGTGCCAGCAGGGCAGGCTCAGGGGGGGGCACAGATACGCAGTATTTT	CASRAGSGGGTDTQYF
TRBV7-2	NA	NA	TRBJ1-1	TGTGCCAGCAGCTTAGACTGGGGGGGCGCCACTGAAGCTTTCTTT	CASSLDWGGATEAFF
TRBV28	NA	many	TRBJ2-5	TGTGCCAGCAGTTTAATGGATCGGCAAGAGACCCAGTACTTC	CASSLMDRQETQYF
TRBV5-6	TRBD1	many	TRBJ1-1	TGTGCCAGCAGTTGGGACAGGGGGTTAGGGAACACTGAAGCTTTCTTT	CASSWDRGLGNTEAFF
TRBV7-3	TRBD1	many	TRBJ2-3	TGTGCCAGCAGCTTCCCCGGGACAGGGGGCGCATATACGCAGTATTTT	CASSFPGTGGAYTQYF
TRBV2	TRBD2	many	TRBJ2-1	TGTGCCAGCAGTGAAGCTAGCGGGGGATCCAATGAGCAGTTCTTC	CASSEASGGSNEQFF
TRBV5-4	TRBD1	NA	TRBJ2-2	TGTGCCAGCAGCTTGGGGGACAGCTTGGTCACCGGGGAGCTGTTTTTT	CASSLGDSLVTGELFF